A single sample gave rise to the 29 T cell receptor beta chains below, sequenced in a study of neurological immune-mediated disorders. TCRdb analysed the 5' RACE reads with MiXCR anew, one entry per CDR3 protein. The table includes just over 95,000 distinct CDR3 sequences, roughly 4% detected once. The source material was PBMCs. The receptors originated from a woman younger than 35 with multiple sclerosis.

At least ten counts were recorded for this clonotype. The chain links TRBV20-1 to TRBJ2-1; D is unclear. The CDR3 has 14 amino acids. The V gene's germline CDR1 is DFQATT and CDR2 SNEGSKA (reference sequence). Trimming removed 0 bases at V and 3 bases at J, with 9 bases between. The CDR3 DNA sequence: TGCAGTGCTAGAGATTTAAGGGACTACAATGAGCAGTTCTTC. Translated: CSARDLRDYNEQFF.

This clonotype was counted at least ten times. This sequence joins TRBV6-5 and TRBJ1-6, with 7 nucleotides matching TRBD1. The CDR3 is made up of 15 amino acids. V lost 6 bases to trimming and J lost 3 bases; unmatched junction nucleotides: 5. Germline CDR1 reads MNHEY; CDR2 reads SVGAGI. This CDR3 is CASSFRGLYNSPLHF. CDR3 nucleotides: TGTGCCAGCAGCTTTAGGGGGCTCTATAATTCACCCCTCCACTTT.

This clonotype was detected many times. V gene TRBV20-1 combines with J gene TRBJ1-5, with D perhaps matching TRBD1 (6 bases). CDR1 and CDR2 from the germline V gene are DFQATT and SNEGSKA (reference sequence). The V and J ends lost 5 bases and 0 bases respectively, with 20 bases between them. There are 17 residues in the CDR3. The CDR3 bases are TGCAGTGCTCTCCTTACCGGGACATCTAATAGCAATCAGCCCCAGCATTTT. Translating gives CSALLTGTSNSNQPQHF.

This clonotype has a count of ten or more. The chain joins TRBV29-1 to TRBJ2-7; tentative D call: TRBD1 (5 bases). This CDR3 is 13 amino acids long. V gave up 1 base and J gave up 3 bases, with 10 bases separating them. Germline assignment: CDR1 SQVTM and CDR2 ANQGSEA. The CDR3 loop reads CSVEGQHDYEQYF. As DNA, the CDR3 is TGCAGCGTTGAAGGACAGCACGACTACGAGCAGTACTTC.

This clonotype was seen at least ten times. The rearrangement joins TRBV6-5 to TRBJ2-3; D is undetermined. The length of the CDR3 is 13 residues. Trimming removed 2 bases at V and 1 base at J, with 4 bases between. CDR1 and CDR2 from the germline V gene are MNHEY and SVGAGI. The CDR3: CASSYDGTDTQYF. Here the CDR3 DNA reads TGTGCCAGCAGTTACGACGGCACAGATACGCAGTATTTT.

About this clonotype: A much larger clone lies one base from this, so it may be a read error. This chain connects TRBV6-6 to TRBJ2-3; tentative D call: TRBD2 (6 bases). The CDR3 loop spans 16 amino acids. Germline V lookup: CDR1 MNHNY, CDR2 SVGAGI (reference sequence). Trimming cost V 6 bases and J 4 bases, with 20 bases left between them. CDR3 sequence reads: CASSPIHLGGADTQYF. DNA of the CDR3: TGTGCCAGCAGCCCCATCCACCTGGGAGGCGCAGATACGCAGTATTTT.

This chain links TRBV13 with TRBJ2-5; D may be TRBD1 (5 bases). The CDR3 runs to 16 residues. Trimming left V 1 base short and J 0 bases short, with 12 bases between. Germline lookup yields CDR1 PRHDT and CDR2 FYEKMQ (reference sequence). The CDR3 DNA reads as TGTGCCAGCAGCTTAGTCCCGACAGCTTACCAAGAGACCCAGTACTTC. This gives the protein CASSLVPTAYQETQYF.

This clonotype was seen ten or more times. V and J are TRBV5-1 and TRBJ2-5; the match to TRBD1 covers 8 bases. The germline CDR1 and CDR2 sequences are SGHRS and YFSETQ. The trim removed 4 bases at V and 4 bases at J, leaving 3 bases unmatched. The CDR3 has 13 residues. The CDR3 DNA sequence: TGCGCCAGCAGCATTACAGGGGGAGAGACCCAGTACTTC. Encoded protein: CASSITGGETQYF.

This clonotype has just a few counts. The chain uses TRBV5-5 and TRBJ1-1; 7 nucleotides agree with TRBD1. Germline-derived CDR1 and CDR2 are SGHKS and YYEKEE (reference sequence). Trimming took 5 bases from V and 5 from J; bases not matched to a gene: 9. The length of the CDR3 is 14 residues. In DNA, the CDR3 is TGTGCCAGCAGTTCCAGGGGGTTTGGTACTGAAGCTTTCTTT. The encoded protein is CASSSRGFGTEAFF.

Many counts were recorded for this clonotype. This chain links TRBV20-1 with TRBJ2-7; 9 nucleotides align to TRBD2. The CDR3 has 13 residues. V lost 5 bases, J lost 2 bases, and 4 bases stayed unmatched. CDR1 and CDR2 from the germline V gene are DFQATT and SNEGSKA (reference sequence). CDR3 loop: CSAEASGTYEQYF. The DNA of the CDR3 is TGCAGTGCTGAGGCTAGCGGGACCTACGAGCAGTACTTC.

This clonotype was seen repeatedly, ten times or more. This chain connects TRBV5-1 to TRBJ2-1; D is uncertain. With 7 bases removed from V and 6 bases from J, the gap between germline ends came to 8 bases. The CDR3 covers 11 residues. Germline CDR1 reads SGHRS; CDR2 reads YFSETQ. Here the CDR3 DNA reads TGCGCCAGCTCCTGGGGCAATGAGCAGTTCTTC. Amino acids: CASSWGNEQFF.

This clonotype was recorded many times. V gene TRBV2 combines with J gene TRBJ1-1; D is unclear. CDR1 SNHLY and CDR2 FYNNEI come from the germline V gene. The CDR3 consists of 11 residues. V was clipped by 9 bases and J by 1 base, with 6 bases between them. The DNA for the CDR3 is TGTGCCAGTCGCGGGAACACTGAAGCTTTCTTT. It specifies CASRGNTEAFF.

This clonotype has a count of ten or more. The V call is TRBV23-1, the J call TRBJ1-4; the D is unclear. TRBV23-1 is an ORF; its function is uncertain. This CDR3 is built from 13 residues. V lost 8 bases and J 8 bases, leaving 15 bases between the germline ends. In nucleotides, the CDR3 is TGCGCCAGCTTCAAGGGCGGATGGGAAAAACTGTTTTTT. Encoded protein: CASFKGGWEKLFF.

This clonotype was counted ten times or more. The CDR3 region is CASDLYLEQYF. The DNA of the CDR3 is TGTGCCAGCGACCTTTATCTCGAGCAGTACTTC. This sequence joins TRBV7-3 and TRBJ2-7; D call uncertain. The CDR3 is 11 amino acids. Germline assignment: CDR1 SGHTA and CDR2 FQGTGA. The V and J ends lost 8 bases and 6 bases respectively, with 11 bases between them.

This clonotype showed up just a few times. J is TRBJ1-2 and V is TRBV20-1; TRBD1 matches at 7 bases. The germline CDR1 and CDR2 sequences are DFQATT and SNEGSKA (reference sequence). Unmatched junction bases numbered 7, after V lost 0 bases and J lost 6 bases. This CDR3 contains 14 residues. The CDR3 reads CSARDRVTGHGYTF. The DNA of the CDR3 is TGCAGTGCTAGAGATCGTGTGACAGGGCATGGCTACACCTTC.

In its sample, this clonotype was seen a few times. V and J are TRBV20-1 and TRBJ2-7, with a weak D call TRBD2 (5 bases). This CDR3 has 13 residues. Between the trimmed V and J ends, which lost 1 base and 0 bases, there was a span of 7 bases. CDR1 DFQATT and CDR2 SNEGSKA come from the germline V gene (reference sequence). This CDR3 reads CSARVASSYEQYF. DNA of the CDR3: TGCAGTGCTAGAGTAGCGAGCTCCTACGAGCAGTACTTC.

Many counts were recorded for this clonotype. The chain employs TRBV5-6 and TRBJ1-2; D perhaps matches TRBD1 (6 bases). The CDR3 is 15 amino acids. V lost 0 bases, J lost 3 bases, and 12 bases lay in between. Germline V CDR1 and CDR2: SGHDT, YYEEEE. This CDR3 reads CASSLDHRVYYGYTF. The DNA for the CDR3 is TGTGCCAGCAGCTTGGATCACAGGGTATACTATGGCTACACCTTC.

This clonotype was observed many times. The V and J genes are TRBV12-3 or TRBV12-4 and TRBJ1-4, with TRBD1 matching 7 bases. The CDR3 loop spans 15 amino acids. Trimming took 5 bases from V and 3 from J; bases not matched to a gene: 6. DNA for the CDR3: TGTGCCAGCAGTCCTCAGGACAGGCCTAATGAAAAACTGTTTTTT. Residues: CASSPQDRPNEKLFF.

This clonotype was detected ten times or more. This rearrangement joins TRBV6-5 to TRBJ2-3; no definite D call. V was clipped by 0 bases and J by 5 bases, with 6 bases between them. The CDR3 has 13 amino acids. Germline-derived CDR1 and CDR2 are MNHEY and SVGAGI. CDR3: CASSYSKGDTQYF. The CDR3, as DNA: TGTGCCAGCAGTTACTCGAAGGGAGATACGCAGTATTTT.

This clonotype showed up just a few times. This clone may be a read error of a much larger clone one base away. The chain uses TRBV28 and TRBJ2-7, with D tentatively TRBD2 (6 bases). The CDR3 totals 14 residues. The V gene's germline CDR1 is MDHEN and CDR2 SYDVKM. Trimming took 5 bases from V and 7 from J, leaving 18 bases between them. The CDR3: CASSRDLPVEEQYF. The CDR3 coding sequence is TGTGCCAGCAGTCGGGACTTACCGGTGGAAGAGCAGTACTTC.

This clonotype was seen many times. The V gene is TRBV20-1, the J gene TRBJ2-1; D uncertain. Trimming pared 6 bases from V and 8 bases from J, leaving 17 bases between. Germline CDR1 reads DFQATT; CDR2 reads SNEGSKA (reference sequence). The CDR3 consists of 13 residues. DNA for the CDR3: TGCAGTGCGAGCCGACTGCTAAGCGATGAGCAGTTCTTC. Protein product: CSASRLLSDEQFF.

Ten or more counts support this clonotype. The chain employs TRBV3-1 and TRBJ2-3; unclear D gene. Germline V gene sequence: CDR1 LGHDT, CDR2 YNNKEL (reference sequence). The CDR3 sequence is 13 residues long. Trimming cost V 2 bases and J 6 bases, with 9 bases left between them. DNA of the CDR3: TGTGCCAGCAGCCAACGTCGAGTGGATACGCAGTATTTT. It specifies CASSQRRVDTQYF.

This clonotype was recorded many times. The chain has TRBV12-3 or TRBV12-4 and TRBJ2-2; D might be TRBD2 (6 bases). V lost 4 bases, J lost 5 bases, and 11 bases lay in between. This CDR3 has 14 amino acids. In nucleotides, the CDR3 is TGTGCCAGCAGTTCCGGGACTCCAACCGGGGAGCTGTTTTTT. Its protein product is CASSSGTPTGELFF.

This clonotype was picked up many times. This rearrangement joins TRBV20-1 to TRBJ2-1, with D maybe TRBD2 (5 bases). Germline V gene data show CDR1 as DFQATT and CDR2 as SNEGSKA (reference sequence). CDR3 length: 13 amino acids. With 5 bases removed from V and 2 bases from J, the gap between germline ends came to 10 bases. Here the CDR3 reads CSAGGRAYNEQFF. Here the CDR3 DNA reads TGCAGTGCTGGAGGACGGGCCTACAATGAGCAGTTCTTC.

Many counts were recorded for this clonotype. This rearrangement joins TRBV7-2 to TRBJ1-5; 12 positions agree with TRBD1. This CDR3 contains 15 residues. After removal of 5 bases from V and 6 bases from J, the junction contained 5 bases not matched to a gene. Germline V gene data show CDR1 as SGHTA and CDR2 as FQGNSA. CDR3 in amino acids: CASSPGQGASQPQHF. CDR3 nucleotide sequence: TGTGCCAGCAGCCCGGGACAGGGGGCGAGTCAGCCCCAGCATTTT.

This clonotype occurred many times. This sequence joins TRBV5-1 and TRBJ2-3, with 8 bases fitting TRBD1. Germline V gene lookup returns CDR1 SGHRS and CDR2 YFSETQ. V lost 5 bases, J lost 3 bases, and 11 bases stayed unmatched. This CDR3 is 16 amino acids long. This CDR3 is CASRLSSDRATDTQYF. CDR3 nucleotide sequence: TGCGCCAGCAGGTTATCCTCGGACAGGGCGACAGATACGCAGTATTTT.

At least ten counts were recorded for this clonotype. V and J are TRBV12-3 or TRBV12-4 and TRBJ2-7; TRBD2 agrees at 10 bases. The CDR3 consists of 14 residues. The V and J ends lost 4 bases and 3 bases, in that order; junction bases with no gene match: 3. The CDR3 loop is CASSSSGGSYEQYF. The DNA of the CDR3 is TGTGCCAGCAGTTCTAGCGGGGGAAGCTACGAGCAGTACTTC.

This clonotype was found many times. The chain combines TRBV20-1 with TRBJ2-4; the D is unclear. Germline CDR1 DFQATT, CDR2 SNEGSKA (reference sequence). V was cut by 0 bases and J by 3 bases, with 12 bases left in between. The CDR3 covers 15 residues. The CDR3 spells CSARDWGWGKNIQYF. The CDR3, as DNA: TGCAGTGCTAGAGATTGGGGTTGGGGCAAAAACATTCAGTACTTC.

This clonotype showed up many times. The gene calls are TRBV6-1 and TRBJ2-5, with a possible D match to TRBD2 (7 bases). Germline V CDR1 and CDR2: MNHNS, SASEGT. The CDR3 length is 15 residues. The ends were cut back, 2 bases at V and 5 bases at J, with 15 bases in the middle. In nucleotides, the CDR3 is TGTGCCAGCAGTGAATGGGGGGGGCAAACTGAGACCCAGTACTTC. It specifies CASSEWGGQTETQYF.